This entry describes one T cell receptor (beta chain). The sample originates from a study of blood T cell repertoires in COVID-19. Study context: In each case, the material was cDNA or gDNA derived from T cells, B-cell-depleted T cells, or PBMCs.

Germline CDR1 reads MDHEN; CDR2 reads SYDVKM. CDR3 length: 13 amino acids. V dropped 8 bases and J dropped 7 bases, with 18 bases sitting between them. Here immunoSEQ multiplex PCR was the method, and the copy in TCRdb shows in-frame clones only, minus some. The sample carries approximately 94,000 clones, 70% to 90% recorded once. This TCR derives from a woman of 80 years or more with active COVID-19. Sequenced: peripheral blood. This rearrangement joins TRBV28 to TRBJ2-7; D remains unclear. The CDR3, as DNA: TGTGCCAGCTCTTCTCCCCCTAAATGGGAGCAGTACTTC. Protein: CASSSPPKWEQYF.